These 21 T cell receptor beta chains were all obtained from the same sample, sequenced in a study of T cell changes during pregnancy in multiple sclerosis. TCRdb's table, derived via immunoSEQ multiplex PCR, lists solely in-frame clones and lacks some. The sample lists tens of thousands of clones, 80% to 95% seen once, with 0.8% to 1% in the top ten. This material consisted of peripheral blood, taken in the first trimester of pregnancy. These receptors all stem from a female donor with multiple sclerosis, enrolled in a pregnancy study.

CDR3 coding DNA: TGTGCCAGCAGCATCCTAGCGGGGGGAACAGATACGCAGTATTTT. Translation: CASSILAGGTDTQYF. V usage is TRBV7-8 and J usage is TRBJ2-3, with 11 bases fitting TRBD2. Trimming removed 5 bases from V and 3 bases from J; junction bases left unmatched: 4. The germline V gene has CDR1 SGHVS and CDR2 FQNEAQ. The CDR3 is 15 amino acids.

The chain employs TRBV25-1 and TRBJ1-1; 7 bases agree with TRBD1. The CDR3 covers 15 residues. V was clipped by 7 bases and J by 4 bases; unmatched bases: 12. Per the germline V gene, CDR1 is MGHDK and CDR2 is SYGVNS. The CDR3 loop is CASTPGGGSSTEAFF. The CDR3 bases are TGTGCCAGCACCCCAGGAGGGGGCTCGAGCACTGAAGCTTTCTTT.

CDR3: CASSQSGQINEKLFF. The CDR3 DNA reads TGTGCCAGCAGCCAATCTGGACAGATTAATGAAAAACTGTTTTTT. The chain couples TRBV7-9 to TRBJ1-4; D is possibly TRBD1 (6 bases). The CDR3 loop spans 15 amino acids. Germline V gene sequence: CDR1 SEHNR, CDR2 FQNEAQ (reference sequence). V lost 5 bases and J 4 bases, leaving 14 bases between the germline ends.

This chain uses TRBV9 with TRBJ2-3; possibly TRBD1 for D (6 bases). This CDR3 region has 14 residues. V lost 3 bases, J lost 0 bases, and 8 bases lay in between. In germline, CDR1 is SGDLS, CDR2 YYNGEE. CDR3 sequence reads: CASSAQGSTDTQYF. DNA of the CDR3: TGTGCCAGCAGCGCCCAGGGGAGCACAGATACGCAGTATTTT. Full variable domain (outside the CDR3, taken from reference TRBV9 and TRBJ2-3): DSGVTQTPKHLITATGQRVTLRCSPRSGDLSVYWYQQSLDQGLQFLIQYYNGEERAKGNILERFSAQQFPDLHSELNLSSLELGDSALYFCASSAQGSTDTQYFGPGTRLTVL.

The J gene is TRBJ1-1, the V gene TRBV9, with D perhaps matching TRBD1 (5 bases). The V gene's germline CDR1 is SGDLS and CDR2 YYNGEE. The CDR3 contains 14 residues. Trimming took off 4 bases at V and 4 bases at J, with 14 bases between the two ends. CDR3 sequence (DNA): TGTGCCAGCAGCCAACAACAGGCAGGCACTGAAGCTTTCTTT. Its translation is CASSQQQAGTEAFF. Combining the CDR3 with reference TRBV9 and TRBJ1-1 gives the whole variable domain DSGVTQTPKHLITATGQRVTLRCSPRSGDLSVYWYQQSLDQGLQFLIQYYNGEERAKGNILERFSAQQFPDLHSELNLSSLELGDSALYFCASSQQQAGTEAFFGQGTRLTVV.

The genes are TRBV30 and TRBJ2-7; TRBD1 agrees at 8 bases. Germline CDR1 GTSNPN, CDR2 SVGIG (reference sequence). This CDR3 spans 14 amino acids. Unmatched junction bases numbered 1, after V lost 0 bases and J lost 0 bases. In nucleotides, the CDR3 is TGTGCCTGGAGTGTACAGGGGGGCTCCTACGAGCAGTACTTC. The encoded protein is CAWSVQGGSYEQYF.

V is TRBV5-4 and J is TRBJ2-5; 9 nucleotides agree with TRBD2. CDR3 size: 15 residues. Germline trimming cut 2 bases from V and 2 bases from J; bases unmatched to any gene: 4. Germline CDR1 reads SGHNT; CDR2 reads YYREEE (reference sequence). This CDR3 is CASSLSSGRQETQYF. CDR3 DNA sequence: TGTGCCAGCAGCTTATCCAGCGGGAGGCAAGAGACCCAGTACTTC.

This chain joins TRBV4-1 and TRBJ1-5; D is perhaps TRBD1 (5 bases). Germline loops: CDR1 MGHRA, CDR2 YSYEKL. The length of the CDR3 is 16 residues. Trimming removed 2 bases at V and 0 bases at J, with 11 bases between. CDR3 nucleotide sequence: TGCGCCAGCAGCCAACAGGCGGGGACTAGCAATCAGCCCCAGCATTTT. Residues: CASSQQAGTSNQPQHF.

To note about this clone: A read error may account for a junction end that differs from germline. This chain links TRBV7-7 with TRBJ2-1; TRBD2 matches 9 bases. Germline loops: CDR1 SSHAT, CDR2 FNYEAQ (reference sequence). There are 14 residues in the CDR3. The CDR3 DNA is TGTGCTAGCAGCTTAGGGACTAGCCTAAATGAGCAGTTCTTC. Its translation is CASSLGTSLNEQFF. Based on the CDR3 plus reference TRBV7-7 and TRBJ2-1, the full variable domain is GAGVSQSPRYKVTKRGQDVTLRCDPISSHATLYWYQQALGQGPEFLTYFNYEAQPDKSGLPSDRFSAERPEGSISTLTIQRTEQRDSAMYRCASSLGTSLNEQFFGPGTRLTVL.

The CDR3, as DNA: TGTGCCAGCAGCACACGGACAGGGACCGGCTACACCTTC. This encodes CASSTRTGTGYTF. The V and J genes are TRBV7-2 and TRBJ1-2; 8 positions agree with TRBD1. Germline CDR1 reads SGHTA; CDR2 reads FQGNSA. The length of the CDR3 is 13 residues. Unmatched junction bases numbered 7, after V lost 5 bases and J lost 8 bases.

This sequence joins TRBV12-5 and TRBJ2-3; a possible D gene is TRBD1 (6 bases). V lost 6 bases and J lost 3, with 10 bases in between. CDR1 LGHNT and CDR2 FRNRAP come from the germline V gene. CDR3 length: 13 amino acids. DNA for the CDR3: TGTGCTAGTGGAGCCACAGGGACAGATACGCAGTATTTT. Its protein is CASGATGTDTQYF.

The rearrangement uses TRBV30 and TRBJ1-6; D possibly corresponds to TRBD1 (5 bases). Trimming took off 0 bases at V and 7 bases at J, with 16 bases between the two ends. Germline V gene sequence: CDR1 GTSNPN, CDR2 SVGIG (reference sequence). CDR3 length: 16 residues. In DNA, the CDR3 is TGTGCCTGGAGTGTAATTGGGGGGGAGTGGAATTCACCCCTCCACTTT. Translating it yields CAWSVIGGEWNSPLHF.

This chain links TRBV10-3 with TRBJ1-1; tentative D call: TRBD1 (5 bases). The V end was cut by 7 bases, the J end by 1 base, with 16 bases between. Germline V gene data show CDR1 as ENHRY and CDR2 as SYGVKD. This CDR3 contains 15 residues. The CDR3 protein is CAITRDPRGNTEAFF. The DNA of the CDR3 is TGTGCCATCACGCGGGACCCCCGGGGGAACACTGAAGCTTTCTTT.

V is TRBV27 and J is TRBJ2-7; maybe TRBD1 (6 bases). V was clipped by 4 bases and J by 4 bases, with 20 bases between them. CDR3 length: 16 residues. The germline V gene encodes CDR1 MNHEY and CDR2 SMNVEV (reference sequence). This CDR3 reads CASSSPGQITSYEQYF. In nucleotides, the CDR3 is TGTGCCAGCAGTTCGCCGGGACAAATAACCTCTTACGAGCAGTACTTC.

The chain uses TRBV11-3 and TRBJ2-5; 8 bases are shared with TRBD1. There are 14 residues in the CDR3. Germline V gene data show CDR1 as SGHNT and CDR2 as YENEEA. V was clipped by 5 bases and J by 4 bases; unmatched bases: 6. The DNA for the CDR3 is TGTGCCAGCAGCCGACGGACAGGGTCAGAGACCCAGTACTTC. Protein product: CASSRRTGSETQYF. The full variable domain, with the rest looked up from reference TRBV11-3 and TRBJ2-5, is EAGVVQSPRYKIIEKKQPVAFWCNPISGHNTLYWYLQNLGQGPELLIRYENEEAVDDSQLPKDRFSAERLKGVDSTLKIQPAELGDSAVYLCASSRRTGSETQYFGPGTRLLVL.

This clone was detected only once. V gene TRBV4-3 combines with J gene TRBJ1-5, with 8 bases lining up with TRBD1. V was clipped by 0 bases and J by 7 bases; unmatched bases: 8. The CDR3 spans 16 residues. Looked up from germline, CDR1 is LGHNA and CDR2 is YSLEER. The CDR3 region is CASSQDIGAGGQPQHF. CDR3 in DNA: TGCGCCAGCAGCCAAGATATAGGGGCAGGGGGCCAGCCCCAGCATTTT.

This clone was seen only once. The genes are TRBV9 and TRBJ2-7; 10 positions match TRBD1. The CDR3 has 15 residues. Trimming cost V 0 bases and J 2 bases; bases outside gene matches: 2. Germline CDR1 SGDLS, CDR2 YYNGEE. The chain's CDR3 is CASSVAGQGAYEQYF. In DNA, the CDR3 is TGTGCCAGCAGCGTAGCAGGACAGGGGGCCTACGAGCAGTACTTC.

The V gene is TRBV7-9, the J gene TRBJ1-3; 8 nucleotides agree with TRBD1. CDR3 length: 19 residues. J was trimmed by 0 bases and V by 2 bases; bases with no gene match: 12. CDR1 SEHNR and CDR2 FQNEAQ come from the germline V gene (reference sequence). The CDR3 sequence is CASSLRGQGGSLSGNTIYF. The CDR3 DNA is TGTGCCAGCAGCTTAAGAGGACAGGGAGGGTCCCTCTCTGGAAACACCATATATTTT.

This rearrangement joins TRBV30 to TRBJ1-2; 7 bases map to TRBD1. Germline-derived CDR1 and CDR2 are GTSNPN and SVGIG (reference sequence). The CDR3 sequence is 10 residues long. V was clipped by 7 bases and J by 7 bases; unmatched bases: 3. The CDR3 DNA reads TGTGCCTACCGACAGGGTGGCTACACCTTC. Translated: CAYRQGGYTF.

This clone occurred a few times. The sample holds other DNA sequences that translate to the same CDR3. V is TRBV6-5 and J is TRBJ1-5, with D unresolved. Per germline, CDR1 MNHEY and CDR2 SVGAGI. The CDR3 extends over 13 amino acids. The V end was cut by 2 bases, the J end by 5 bases, with 7 bases between. This CDR3 is CASSYSRDQPQHF. The CDR3 bases are TGTGCCAGCAGTTACAGCCGAGATCAGCCCCAGCATTTT.

This chain connects TRBV7-9 to TRBJ1-6; perhaps TRBD1 as D (5 bases). Trimming cost V 2 bases and J 7 bases, with 9 bases left between them. This CDR3 comprises 14 residues. Germline CDR1 is SEHNR and CDR2 is FQNEAQ (reference sequence). This chain's CDR3 is CASSLQQVNSPLHF. The CDR3, as DNA: TGTGCCAGCAGCTTACAACAGGTCAATTCACCCCTCCACTTT. Using reference TRBV7-9 and TRBJ1-6 for the parts outside the CDR3, the full variable domain is DTGVSQNPRHKITKRGQNVTFRCDPISEHNRLYWYRQTLGQGPEFLTYFQNEAQLEKSRLLSDRFSAERPKGSFSTLEIQRTEQGDSAMYLCASSLQQVNSPLHFGNGTRLTVT.